A selection of T cell receptor beta chains follows, all from one sample in a study of identical twins. MiXCR was run by TCRdb on the 5' RACE reads, yielding one entry per CDR3 protein. The sample gives some 1,700,000 distinct CDR3 sequences, around 33% of which show up once; 0.25% to 0.3% is in the top ten. Sequencing input: cord blood. The receptor set was obtained from a newborn girl in good health. The CDR3 runs from the conserved cysteine through the conserved F or W. The D gene is left open where the match is weak. The size entry is marked missing in some rows and otherwise reads once, few, many or a size class.

J gene	clone size	V gene	D gene	CDR3 protein	CDR3 DNA
TRBJ1-2	NA	TRBV3-1	NA	CASSPSQRLYGYTF	TGTGCCAGCAGCCCCAGCCAGAGACTCTATGGCTACACCTTC
TRBJ2-3	NA	TRBV12-3/TRBV12-4	TRBD2	CAISGKAGGYTDTQYF	TGTGCCATTAGCGGGAAAGCGGGGGGCTACACAGATACGCAGTATTTT
TRBJ1-3	NA	TRBV3-1	NA	CASSHPGPANTIYF	TGTGCCAGCAGCCACCCGGGACCGGCAAACACCATATATTTT
TRBJ1-3	NA	TRBV12-3/TRBV12-4	TRBD1	CASSLPTGSGNTIYF	TGTGCCAGCAGTTTACCGACAGGGTCTGGAAACACCATATATTTT
TRBJ1-3	NA	TRBV7-9	NA	CASSTQGTSGNTIYF	TGTGCCAGCAGTACTCAGGGGACGTCTGGAAACACCATATATTTT
TRBJ2-7	NA	TRBV25-1	NA	CASSEFRGTVYEQYF	TGTGCCAGCAGTGAATTCCGCGGGACGGTGTACGAGCAGTACTTC
TRBJ1-6	few	TRBV2	TRBD1	CASSEQGDSPLHF	TGTGCCAGCAGTGAACAGGGGGACTCACCCCTCCACTTT
TRBJ2-3	few	TRBV20-1	NA	CSARDMADTQYF	TGCAGTGCTAGAGATATGGCAGATACGCAGTATTTT
TRBJ1-4	NA	TRBV15	NA	CATSRVGGVQGFSEKLFF	TGTGCCACCAGCAGAGTAGGGGGAGTTCAGGGTTTTTCTGAAAAACTGTTTTTT
TRBJ1-6	NA	TRBV20-1	NA	CSARDGGGGYSPLHF	TGCAGTGCTAGAGATGGAGGAGGGGGATACTCACCCCTCCACTTT
TRBJ2-3	few	TRBV12-3/TRBV12-4	NA	CASTPFGRVSTDTQYF	TGTGCCAGCACCCCTTTCGGGCGGGTTAGCACAGATACGCAGTATTTT
TRBJ1-5	few	TRBV20-1	NA	CSAPPGGQPQHF	TGCAGTGCCCCTCCGGGGGGGCAGCCCCAGCATTTT
TRBJ2-6	NA	TRBV7-2	NA	CASSAYRAGANVLTF	TGTGCCAGCAGCGCGTACAGGGCTGGGGCCAACGTCCTGACTTTC
TRBJ2-3	NA	TRBV7-2	NA	CASSLVSASGTDTQYF	TGTGCCAGCAGCTTAGTAAGTGCTAGCGGCACAGATACGCAGTATTTT
TRBJ2-3	NA	TRBV5-1	TRBD2	CASSLGGLAGMLTDTQYF	TGCGCCAGCAGCTTGGGGGGACTAGCGGGGATGCTCACAGATACGCAGTATTTT
TRBJ2-2	NA	TRBV20-1	NA	CSAGGKNTGELFF	TGCAGTGCCGGGGGAAAGAACACCGGGGAGCTGTTTTTT